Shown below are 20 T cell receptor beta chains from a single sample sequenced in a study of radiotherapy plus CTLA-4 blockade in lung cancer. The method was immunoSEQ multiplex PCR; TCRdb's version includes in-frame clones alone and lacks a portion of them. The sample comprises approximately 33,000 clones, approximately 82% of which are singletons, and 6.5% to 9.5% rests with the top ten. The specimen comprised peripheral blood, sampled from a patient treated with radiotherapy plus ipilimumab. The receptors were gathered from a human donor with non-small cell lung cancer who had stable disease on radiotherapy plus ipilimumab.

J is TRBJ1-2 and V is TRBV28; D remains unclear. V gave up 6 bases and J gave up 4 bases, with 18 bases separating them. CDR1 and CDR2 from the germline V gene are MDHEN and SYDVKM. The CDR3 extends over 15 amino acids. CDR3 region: CASSPPQRILYGYTF. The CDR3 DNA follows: TGTGCCAGCAGCCCCCCCCAACGGATCCTCTATGGCTACACCTTC.

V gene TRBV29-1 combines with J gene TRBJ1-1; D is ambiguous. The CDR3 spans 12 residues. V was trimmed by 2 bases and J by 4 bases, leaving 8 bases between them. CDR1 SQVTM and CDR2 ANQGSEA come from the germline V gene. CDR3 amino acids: CSVEHSSTEAFF. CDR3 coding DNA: TGCAGCGTTGAACATTCGAGCACTGAAGCTTTCTTT.

As DNA, the CDR3 is TGTGCCAGTAGTATAACGGGAAGCTCCTACAATGAGCAGTTCTTC. Translating it yields CASSITGSSYNEQFF. This sequence joins TRBV19 and TRBJ2-1; a weak D match, TRBD2 (5 bases). CDR3 length: 15 amino acids. V dropped 2 bases and J dropped 0 bases, with 8 bases sitting between them. Per germline, CDR1 LNHDA and CDR2 SQIVND (reference sequence).

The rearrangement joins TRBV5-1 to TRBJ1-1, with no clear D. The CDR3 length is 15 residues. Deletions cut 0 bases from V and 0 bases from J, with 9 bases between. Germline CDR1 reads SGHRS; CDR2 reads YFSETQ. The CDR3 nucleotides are TGCGCCAGCAGCTTGGACGCAGTCCTGAACACTGAAGCTTTCTTT. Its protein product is CASSLDAVLNTEAFF.

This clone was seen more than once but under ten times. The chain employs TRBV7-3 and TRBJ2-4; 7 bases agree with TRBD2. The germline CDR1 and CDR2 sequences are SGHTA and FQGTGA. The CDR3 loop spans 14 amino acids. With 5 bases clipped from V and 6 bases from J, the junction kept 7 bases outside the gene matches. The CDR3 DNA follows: TGTGCCAGCAGCCCGACTAGCTCTCGAAACATTCAGTACTTC. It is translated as CASSPTSSRNIQYF.

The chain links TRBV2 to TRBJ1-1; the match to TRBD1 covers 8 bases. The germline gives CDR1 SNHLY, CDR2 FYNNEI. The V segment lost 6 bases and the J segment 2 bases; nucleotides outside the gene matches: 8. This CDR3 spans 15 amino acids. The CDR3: CASRGRQGSNTEAFF. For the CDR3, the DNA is TGTGCCAGCAGGGGTAGACAGGGGTCTAACACTGAAGCTTTCTTT. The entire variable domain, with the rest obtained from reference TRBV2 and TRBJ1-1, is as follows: EPEVTQTPSHQVTQMGQEVILRCVPISNHLYFYWYRQILGQKVEFLVSFYNNEISEKSEIFDDQFSVERPDGSNFTLKIRSTKLEDSAMYFCASRGRQGSNTEAFFGQGTRLTVV.

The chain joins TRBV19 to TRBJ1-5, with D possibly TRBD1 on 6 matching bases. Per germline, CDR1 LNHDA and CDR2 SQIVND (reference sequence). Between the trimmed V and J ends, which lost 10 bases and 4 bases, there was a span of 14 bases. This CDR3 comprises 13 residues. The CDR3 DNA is TGTGCCACCTCCGGGACACAGAATCAGCCCCAGCATTTT. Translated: CATSGTQNQPQHF.

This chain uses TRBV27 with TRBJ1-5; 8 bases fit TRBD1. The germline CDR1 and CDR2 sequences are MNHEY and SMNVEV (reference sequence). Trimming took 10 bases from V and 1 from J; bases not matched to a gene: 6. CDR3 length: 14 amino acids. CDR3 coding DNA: TGTGCCACCCGACAGGGGATGAGCAATCAGCCCCAGCATTTT. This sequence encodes CATRQGMSNQPQHF.

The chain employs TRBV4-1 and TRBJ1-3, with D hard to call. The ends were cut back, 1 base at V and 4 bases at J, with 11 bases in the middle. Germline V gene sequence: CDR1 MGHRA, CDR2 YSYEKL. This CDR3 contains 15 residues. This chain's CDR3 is CASSQAQQGGNTIYF. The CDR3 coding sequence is TGCGCCAGCAGCCAAGCCCAACAAGGGGGAAACACCATATATTTT.

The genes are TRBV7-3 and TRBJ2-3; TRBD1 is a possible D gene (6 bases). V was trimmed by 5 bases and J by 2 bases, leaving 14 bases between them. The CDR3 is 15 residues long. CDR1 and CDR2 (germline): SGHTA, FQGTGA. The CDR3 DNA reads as TGTGCCAGCAGCCCAGGGGTGGGAACCACAGATACGCAGTATTTT. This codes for CASSPGVGTTDTQYF. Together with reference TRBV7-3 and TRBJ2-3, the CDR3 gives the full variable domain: GAGVSQTPSNKVTEKGKYVELRCDPISGHTALYWYRQSLGQGPEFLIYFQGTGAADDSGLPNDRFFAVRPEGSVSTLKIQRTERGDSAVYLCASSPGVGTTDTQYFGPGTRLTVL.

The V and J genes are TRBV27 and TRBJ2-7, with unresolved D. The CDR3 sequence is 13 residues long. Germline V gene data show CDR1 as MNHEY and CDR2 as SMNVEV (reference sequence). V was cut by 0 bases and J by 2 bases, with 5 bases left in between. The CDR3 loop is CASSLSAPYEQYF. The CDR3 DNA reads TGTGCCAGCAGTTTATCCGCCCCCTACGAGCAGTACTTC.

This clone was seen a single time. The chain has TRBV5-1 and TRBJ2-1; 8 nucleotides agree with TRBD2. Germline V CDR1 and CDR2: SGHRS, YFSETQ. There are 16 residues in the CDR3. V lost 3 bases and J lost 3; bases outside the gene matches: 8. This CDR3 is CASSYTVSGVYNEQFF. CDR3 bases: TGCGCCAGCAGCTACACGGTTAGCGGGGTCTACAATGAGCAGTTCTTC. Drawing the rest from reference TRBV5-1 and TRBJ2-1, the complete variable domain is KAGVTQTPRYLIKTRGQQVTLSCSPISGHRSVSWYQQTPGQGLQFLFEYFSETQRNKGNFPGRFSGRQFSNSRSEMNVSTLELGDSALYLCASSYTVSGVYNEQFFGPGTRLTVL.

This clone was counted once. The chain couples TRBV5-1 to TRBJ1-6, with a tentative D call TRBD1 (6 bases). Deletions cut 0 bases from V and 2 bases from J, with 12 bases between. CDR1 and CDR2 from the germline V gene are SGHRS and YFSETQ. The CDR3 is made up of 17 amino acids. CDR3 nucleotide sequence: TGCGCCAGCAGCTTGGATGGGGGCGTGACCTATAATTCACCCCTCCACTTT. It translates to CASSLDGGVTYNSPLHF.

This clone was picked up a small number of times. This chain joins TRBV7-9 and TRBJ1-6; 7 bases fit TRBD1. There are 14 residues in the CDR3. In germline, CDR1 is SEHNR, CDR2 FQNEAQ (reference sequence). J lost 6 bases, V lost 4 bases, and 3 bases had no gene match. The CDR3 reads CASSSGQFNSPLHF. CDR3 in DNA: TGTGCCAGCAGCTCGGGACAGTTTAATTCACCCCTCCACTTT.

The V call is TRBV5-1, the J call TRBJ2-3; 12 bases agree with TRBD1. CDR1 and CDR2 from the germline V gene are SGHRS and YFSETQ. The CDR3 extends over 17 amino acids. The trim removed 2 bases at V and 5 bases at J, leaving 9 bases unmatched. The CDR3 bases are TGCGCCAGCAGCTTAAATTGGGGACAGGGGGCGAAAGATACGCAGTATTTT. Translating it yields CASSLNWGQGAKDTQYF.

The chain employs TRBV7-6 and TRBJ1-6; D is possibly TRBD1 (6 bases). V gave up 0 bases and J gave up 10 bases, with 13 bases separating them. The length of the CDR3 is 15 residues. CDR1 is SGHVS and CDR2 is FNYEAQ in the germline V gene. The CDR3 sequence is CASSLAFQGSSPLHF. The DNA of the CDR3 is TGTGCCAGCAGCTTAGCGTTCCAGGGGAGCTCACCCCTCCACTTT.

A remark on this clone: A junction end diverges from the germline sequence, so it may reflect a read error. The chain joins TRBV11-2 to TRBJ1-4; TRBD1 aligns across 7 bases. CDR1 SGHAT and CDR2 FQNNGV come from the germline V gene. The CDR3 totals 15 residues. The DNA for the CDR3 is TGTGCCGGCAGCTTTAGGACAGGCACAAGGGAAAAACTGTTTTTT. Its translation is CAGSFRTGTREKLFF.

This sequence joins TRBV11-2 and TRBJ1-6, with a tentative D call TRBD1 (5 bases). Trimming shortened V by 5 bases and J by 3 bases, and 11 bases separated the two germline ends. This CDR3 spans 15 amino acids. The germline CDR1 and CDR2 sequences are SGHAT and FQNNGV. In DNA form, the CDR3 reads TGTGCCAGCAGCATGAGACAGAGCTATAATTCACCCCTCCACTTT. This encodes CASSMRQSYNSPLHF. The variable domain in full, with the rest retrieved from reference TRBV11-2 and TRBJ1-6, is EAGVAQSPRYKIIEKRQSVAFWCNPISGHATLYWYQQILGQGPKLLIQFQNNGVVDDSQLPKDRFSAERLKGVDSTLKIQPAKLEDSAVYLCASSMRQSYNSPLHFGNGTRLTVT.

CDR3 protein: CASSGGGQYGYTF. In DNA form, the CDR3 reads TGTGCCAGCAGTGGGGGGGGACAGTATGGCTACACCTTC. V is TRBV25-1 and J is TRBJ1-2; the match to TRBD1 covers 7 bases. Germline trimming cut 4 bases from V and 5 bases from J; bases unmatched to any gene: 4. Germline V gene data show CDR1 as MGHDK and CDR2 as SYGVNS. CDR3 length: 13 residues.

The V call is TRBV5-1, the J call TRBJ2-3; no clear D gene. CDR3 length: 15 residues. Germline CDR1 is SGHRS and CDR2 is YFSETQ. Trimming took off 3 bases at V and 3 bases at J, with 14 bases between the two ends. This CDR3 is CASSSGIPSTDTQYF. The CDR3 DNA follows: TGCGCCAGCAGCTCTGGTATTCCATCGACAGATACGCAGTATTTT.